These T cell receptor beta chains were read from a single sample in a study of regulatory T cells in long-lasting Graves disease. One entry per CDR3 protein results from TCRdb running MiXCR on the multiplex PCR reads. The data hold fewer than 500,000 distinct CDR3 sequences, with about 16% observed a single time. Another study also made use of these data, one on T cells in Graves' hyperthyroidism and ophthalmopathy.

The input for sequencing was peripheral blood mononuclear cells (PBMCs), taken at new diagnosis, from a patient treated with antithyroid drugs. Receptor source: a man in his forties with Graves disease. Each CDR3 is given with its conserved first and last residue. D genes are given only for firm matches. Clone size is stated in some rows and not others, as once, few, many or a class when expanded.

j_gene: TRBJ2-5; abundance: many; v_gene: TRBV7-2; d_gene: TRBD2; CDR3nt: TGTGCCAGCAGCTTACCGGGACTAGCGGGAGTCGAGACCCAGTACTTC; CDR3aa: CASSLPGLAGVETQYF
j_gene: TRBJ2-3; abundance: NA; v_gene: TRBV20-1; d_gene: NA; CDR3nt: TGCAGTGCTAGAGATGTGGGGGGCCCCCCCACAGATACGCAGTATTTT; CDR3aa: CSARDVGGPPTDTQYF
j_gene: TRBJ1-1; abundance: many; v_gene: TRBV20-1; d_gene: NA; CDR3nt: TGCAGTGCTAGAGTGAGGAGCACTGAAGCTTTCTTT; CDR3aa: CSARVRSTEAFF
j_gene: TRBJ1-2; abundance: few; v_gene: TRBV12-3/TRBV12-4; d_gene: TRBD1; CDR3nt: TGTGCCAGCAGCAAAACAGGGGGCTGGGGCTACACCTTC; CDR3aa: CASSKTGGWGYTF
j_gene: TRBJ2-7; abundance: NA; v_gene: TRBV7-9; d_gene: NA; CDR3nt: TGTGCCAGCAGCTACCCTTCAACCTACGAGCAGTACTTC; CDR3aa: CASSYPSTYEQYF
j_gene: TRBJ1-2; abundance: many; v_gene: TRBV27; d_gene: NA; CDR3nt: TGTGCCAGCAGTTTATCGATCGGCAGGGGCTATGGCTACACCTTC; CDR3aa: CASSLSIGRGYGYTF
j_gene: TRBJ1-4; abundance: NA; v_gene: TRBV28; d_gene: TRBD1; CDR3nt: TGTGCCAGCAGTCTAGGACAGGGTGGCAAACTGTTTTTT; CDR3aa: CASSLGQGGKLFF
j_gene: TRBJ2-2; abundance: many; v_gene: TRBV28; d_gene: TRBD2; CDR3nt: TGTGCCAGCAGTTCCCGGGGTAGCGGGAGAGTCGGGGAGCTGTTTTTT; CDR3aa: CASSSRGSGRVGELFF
j_gene: TRBJ2-5; abundance: few; v_gene: TRBV20-1; d_gene: TRBD2; CDR3nt: TGCAGTGCTAGCCCTTCTGAAGGGAGGGGAGAGACCCAGTACTTC; CDR3aa: CSASPSEGRGETQYF
j_gene: TRBJ2-3; abundance: many; v_gene: TRBV20-1; d_gene: TRBD2; CDR3nt: TGCAGTGCTAGCCCTCTAGCGGGCAGCACAGATACGCAGTATTTT; CDR3aa: CSASPLAGSTDTQYF
j_gene: TRBJ2-7; abundance: many; v_gene: TRBV20-1; d_gene: NA; CDR3nt: TGCAGTGCTAGAGATGGTTGGGCAGGGAGAGGATACGAGCAGTACTTC; CDR3aa: CSARDGWAGRGYEQYF
j_gene: TRBJ2-3; abundance: many; v_gene: TRBV5-1; d_gene: TRBD2; CDR3nt: TGCGCCAGCAGCATACTGGGACTACCTGACGACCGCGATACGCAGTATTTT; CDR3aa: CASSILGLPDDRDTQYF
j_gene: TRBJ2-1; abundance: once; v_gene: TRBV6-2/TRBV6-3; d_gene: TRBD2; CDR3nt: TGTGCCAGTCAAAGCGGGAGATCCTACAATGAGCAGTTCTTC; CDR3aa: CASQSGRSYNEQFF
j_gene: TRBJ1-1; abundance: many; v_gene: TRBV28; d_gene: NA; CDR3nt: TGTGCCAGCAGTTTATTCAGGACGGGGCTAACGGCCGCTTTCTTT; CDR3aa: CASSLFRTGLTAAFF
j_gene: TRBJ2-5; abundance: many; v_gene: TRBV19; d_gene: NA; CDR3nt: TGTGCCAGTAGTCTTCAGACGGCGTCGGAGACCCAGTACTTC; CDR3aa: CASSLQTASETQYF
j_gene: TRBJ2-5; abundance: many; v_gene: TRBV6-2/TRBV6-3; d_gene: NA; CDR3nt: TGTGCCAGCAGTTCCCGACAGTTCCAAGAGACCCAGTACTTC; CDR3aa: CASSSRQFQETQYF